The present TCR beta chain was sequenced within a study of Ad26.COV2.S vaccination and SARS-CoV-2 variants. Turning to the study itself: It was the COV1001 Ad26.COV2.S trial arm that included the donor. In the study, Ad26.COV2.S was injected intramuscularly once, or twice 56 days apart.

This CDR3 spans 14 amino acids. Germline CDR1 SGHRS, CDR2 YFSETQ. Trimming shortened V by 4 bases and J by 0 bases, and 10 bases separated the two germline ends. Only in-frame clones appear in the TCRdb table, and some are missing; sequencing was by immunoSEQ multiplex PCR. The table lists some 320,000 clones, 86% of them singletons. Indicated treatment: 15 to 20 received Ad26.COV2.S at low or high dose, single or two shots; roughly five received placebo; per-sample allocation not given. It was on day 63 after the first vaccine or placebo injection that samples were taken. An Ad26 vector was used to express Wuhan-strain SARS-CoV-2 spike as the vaccine.

The receptor was derived from a person aged 18 to 59 who received the Ad26.COV2.S COVID-19 vaccine or a placebo. Specimen: peripheral blood, collected in a trial of Ad26.COV2.S vaccine versus placebo. The rearrangement links TRBV5-1 to TRBJ1-1; D ambiguous. The CDR3: CASSLRTLNTEAFF. Here the CDR3 DNA reads TGCGCCAGCAGCCTCCGGACCCTGAACACTGAAGCTTTCTTT.